This T cell receptor beta chain was identified during a study of identical twins. Study-wide findings and caveats: The authors drew conclusions from cross-sectional statistical analysis rather than following the same donors. Out-of-frame alpha sequences common to twins exhibited an excess of low generation probability.

In the case of this clonotype: Its antigen remains unknown.

Each donor (without exception) was a healthy Caucasian. TCRdb itself ran the 5' RACE reads through MiXCR, one entry per CDR3 protein. The sample lists roughly 690,000 distinct CDR3 sequences, approximately 22% occurring once. CDR3 length: 15 amino acids. Trimming took 0 bases from V and 7 from J, leaving 13 bases between them. Germline values: CDR1 SGDLS, CDR2 YYNGEE. This same sample was also part of a study on T cells expressing NK-cell markers. From that report: There remained a lack of clarity about HCMV specificity of expanded NKG2C+ T cell clones.

This TCR was recovered from a woman aged 18-30 years in good health. V gene TRBV9 combines with J gene TRBJ2-2, with D perhaps TRBD1 (6 bases). The sample consisted of PBMCs. The CDR3 reads CASSVEVTGYGELFF. The CDR3 nucleotides read TGTGCCAGCAGCGTAGAAGTAACAGGGTACGGGGAGCTGTTTTTT. Together with reference TRBV9 and TRBJ2-2, the CDR3 gives the full variable domain: DSGVTQTPKHLITATGQRVTLRCSPRSGDLSVYWYQQSLDQGLQFLIQYYNGEERAKGNILERFSAQQFPDLHSELNLSSLELGDSALYFCASSVEVTGYGELFFGEGSRLTVL.